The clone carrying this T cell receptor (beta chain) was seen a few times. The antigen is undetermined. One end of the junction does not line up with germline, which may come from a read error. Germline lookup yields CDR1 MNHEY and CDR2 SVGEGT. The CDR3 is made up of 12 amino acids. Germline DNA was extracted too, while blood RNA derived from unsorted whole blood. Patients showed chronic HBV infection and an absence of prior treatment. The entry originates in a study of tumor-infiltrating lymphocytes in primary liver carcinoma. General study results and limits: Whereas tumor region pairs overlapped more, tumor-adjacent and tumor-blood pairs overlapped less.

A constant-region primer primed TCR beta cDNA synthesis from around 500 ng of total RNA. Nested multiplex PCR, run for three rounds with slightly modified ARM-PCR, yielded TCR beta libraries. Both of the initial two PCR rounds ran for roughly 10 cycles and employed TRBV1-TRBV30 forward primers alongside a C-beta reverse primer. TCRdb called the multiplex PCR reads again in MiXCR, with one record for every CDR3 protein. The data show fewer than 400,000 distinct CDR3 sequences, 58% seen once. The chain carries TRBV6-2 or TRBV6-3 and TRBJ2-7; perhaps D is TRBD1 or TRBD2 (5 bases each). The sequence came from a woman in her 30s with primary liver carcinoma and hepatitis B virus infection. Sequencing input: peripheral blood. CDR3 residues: CASSYRGFLWHF. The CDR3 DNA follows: TGTGCCAGCAGTTACCGGGGCTTCCTTTGGCACTTC.